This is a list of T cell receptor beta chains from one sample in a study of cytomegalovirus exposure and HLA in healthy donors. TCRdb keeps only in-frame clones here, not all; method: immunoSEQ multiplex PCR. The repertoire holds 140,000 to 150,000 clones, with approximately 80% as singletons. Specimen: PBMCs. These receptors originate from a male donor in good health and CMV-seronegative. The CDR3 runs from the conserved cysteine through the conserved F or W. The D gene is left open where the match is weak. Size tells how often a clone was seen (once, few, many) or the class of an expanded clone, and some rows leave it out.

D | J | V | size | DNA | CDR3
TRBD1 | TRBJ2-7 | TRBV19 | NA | TGTGCCAGTAGTAGGGGCAGGGACAGGTACGAGCAGTACTTC | CASSRGRDRYEQYF
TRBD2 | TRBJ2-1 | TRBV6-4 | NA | TGTGCCAGCAGTGCTTCCGGGACTAGCGGGAGACTCGAGCAGTTCTTC | CASSASGTSGRLEQFF
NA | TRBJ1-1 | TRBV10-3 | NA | TGTGCCATCAGTGAGTGGAGGGACGTGAACACTGAAGCTTTCTTT | CAISEWRDVNTEAFF
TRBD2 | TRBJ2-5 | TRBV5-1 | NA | TGCGCCACGCGCAGAAGACCTAGCGGGGGGCAAGAGACCCAGTACTTC | CATRRRPSGGQETQYF
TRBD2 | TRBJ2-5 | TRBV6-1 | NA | TGTGCCAGCATTCGATGGGCGGGAGGTCCCGAGACCCAGTACTTC | CASIRWAGGPETQYF
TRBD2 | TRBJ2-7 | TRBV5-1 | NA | TGCGCCAGCAGCGTCGCGACGGGAGGGAACGAGCAGTACTTC | CASSVATGGNEQYF
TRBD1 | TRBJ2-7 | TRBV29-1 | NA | TGCAGCGTTTTAACCTGGGACAGTTACGAGCAGTACTTC | CSVLTWDSYEQYF
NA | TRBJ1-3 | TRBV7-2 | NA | TGTGCCAGCAGCCTAAAAGGGGGTTCAGGCACCATATATTTT | CASSLKGGSGTIYF
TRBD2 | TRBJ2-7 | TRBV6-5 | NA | TGTGCCAGCAGTTACGGCGGGAGCATTTACGAGCAGTACTTC | CASSYGGSIYEQYF
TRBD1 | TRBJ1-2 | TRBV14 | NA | TGTGCCAGCAGCCCGTGGACAGGCTTTAACTATGGCTACACCTTC | CASSPWTGFNYGYTF
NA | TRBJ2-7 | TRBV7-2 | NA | TGTGCCAGCAGCTTACAGGGATACGAGCAGTACTTC | CASSLQGYEQYF
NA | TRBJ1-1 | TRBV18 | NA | TGTGCCAGCTCACTCACAGGGTCGCCTGAAGCTTTCTTT | CASSLTGSPEAFF
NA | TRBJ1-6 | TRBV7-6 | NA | TGTGCCAGCAGCTTAGGGCAGGGTTCTAATTCACCCCTCCACTTT | CASSLGQGSNSPLHF
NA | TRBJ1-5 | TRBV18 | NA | TGTGCCAGCTCACCGTCCGGGGTCGCCAATCAGCCCCAGCATTTT | CASSPSGVANQPQHF
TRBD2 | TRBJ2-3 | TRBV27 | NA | TGTGCCAGCAGCCTAGCGGGGACAAACACAGATACGCAGTATTTT | CASSLAGTNTDTQYF
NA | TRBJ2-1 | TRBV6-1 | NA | TGTGCCAGCACCAGACTCACTTCCTACAATGAGCAGTTCTTC | CASTRLTSYNEQFF
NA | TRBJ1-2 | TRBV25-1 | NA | TGTGCCAGCAGTGAATCGAGGGGGGGATATGGCTACACCTTC | CASSESRGGYGYTF
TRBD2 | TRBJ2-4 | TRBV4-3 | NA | TGCGCCAGCAGCCAAGTACTAGCGGGGGCCAAAACAGCCAAAAACAGTCAGTACTTC | CASSQVLAGAKTAKNSQYF
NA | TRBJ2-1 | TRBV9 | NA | TGTGCCAGCAGCACCACTGATGAGCAGTTCTTC | CASSTTDEQFF
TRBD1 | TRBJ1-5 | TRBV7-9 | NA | TGTTCCAGCAGCTTATCCGGGACAGGGCCCAATCAGCCCCAGCATTTT | CSSSLSGTGPNQPQHF
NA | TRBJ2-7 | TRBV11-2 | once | TGTGCCAGCAGCTGGGGCCGCGACTTCTCCTACGAGCAGTACTTC | CASSWGRDFSYEQYF
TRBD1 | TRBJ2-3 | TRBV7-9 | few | TGTGCCAGCAGCGAGGGGGCTTCGGGCACAGATACGCAGTATTTT | CASSEGASGTDTQYF
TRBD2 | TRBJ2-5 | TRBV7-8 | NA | TGTGCCAGCAGCTTATTGGGGGGGGGACTTAAAGAGACCCAGTACTTC | CASSLLGGGLKETQYF
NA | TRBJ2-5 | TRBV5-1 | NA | TGCGCCAGCAGCTTATTAGGGACAAAACAAGAGACCCAGTACTTC | CASSLLGTKQETQYF
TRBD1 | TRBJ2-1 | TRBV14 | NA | TGTGCCAGCAGCCATACCGGGACAGGGGATCCGCGAGAGCAGTTCTTC | CASSHTGTGDPREQFF
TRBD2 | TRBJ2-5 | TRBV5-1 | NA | TGCGCCAGCAGCTTGAGGCCCCCTAGCGGGAGTGGGGCAGAGACCCAGTACTTC | CASSLRPPSGSGAETQYF
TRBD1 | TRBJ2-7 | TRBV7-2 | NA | TGTGCCAGCACCTTTCGACAGGGGACAGGCGAGCAGTACTTC | CASTFRQGTGEQYF
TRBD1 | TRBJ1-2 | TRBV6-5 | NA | TGTGCCAGCAGTTACTCGGGACAGCCGTATGGCTACACCTTC | CASSYSGQPYGYTF
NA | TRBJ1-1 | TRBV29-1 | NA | TGCAGCGTTGAACCCCTAGCGGGGGGGAACACTGAAGCTTTCTTT | CSVEPLAGGNTEAFF
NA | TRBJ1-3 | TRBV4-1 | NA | TGCGCCAGCAGCCACTCCGGAAACACCATATATTTT | CASSHSGNTIYF
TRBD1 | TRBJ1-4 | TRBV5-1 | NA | TGCGCCAGCAGCTTTGGGGACAGGGTCGAAAAACTGTTTTTT | CASSFGDRVEKLFF
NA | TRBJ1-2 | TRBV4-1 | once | TGCGCCAGCAGCCTTGGACTCCCTGGAGGCTACACCTTC | CASSLGLPGGYTF
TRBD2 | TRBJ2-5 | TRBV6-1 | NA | TGTGCCAGCATCCTTAGCGGGCGGGAGACCCAGTACTTC | CASILSGRETQYF
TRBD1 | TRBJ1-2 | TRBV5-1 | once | TGCGCCAGCACCCCGTCACAGGGGCTCGGCTATGGCTACACCTTC | CASTPSQGLGYGYTF
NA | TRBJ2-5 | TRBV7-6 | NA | TGTGCCAGCAGCTTAGAGGCGGGGCAAGAGACCCAGTACTTC | CASSLEAGQETQYF
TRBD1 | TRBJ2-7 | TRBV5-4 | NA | TGTGCCAGCAGCGTAGACAGGGGCTCCTACGAGCAGTACTTC | CASSVDRGSYEQYF
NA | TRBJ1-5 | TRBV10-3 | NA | TGTGCCATCACCGTACCGGAGAGGCAGCCCCAGCATTTT | CAITVPERQPQHF
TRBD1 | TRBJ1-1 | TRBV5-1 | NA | TGCGCCAGCAGCGCGGGACAGACGAACACTGAAGCTTTCTTT | CASSAGQTNTEAFF
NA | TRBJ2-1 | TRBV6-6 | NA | TGTGCCAGCAGTCCCCCAGCCTACAATGAGCAGTTCTTC | CASSPPAYNEQFF
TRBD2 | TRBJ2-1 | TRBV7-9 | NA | TGTGCCAGCAGCTCGGGACTAGCGGGATGGAATGAGCAGTTCTTC | CASSSGLAGWNEQFF
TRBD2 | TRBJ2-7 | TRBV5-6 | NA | TGTGCCAGCAGCTTGGCGACTAGCGGGGCCACCTACGAGCAGTACTTC | CASSLATSGATYEQYF
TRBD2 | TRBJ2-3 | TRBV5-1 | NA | TGCGCCAGCAGCCTAGCGGGAGTGTCAGATACGCAGTATTTT | CASSLAGVSDTQYF
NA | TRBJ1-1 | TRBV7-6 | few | TGTGCCAGCAGCCCCCCGAGCGGGGGAGCTTTCTTT | CASSPPSGGAFF
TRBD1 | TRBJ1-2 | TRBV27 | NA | TGTGCCAGCAGTTTATCGACCCGGACAGGGAACTATGGCTACACCTTC | CASSLSTRTGNYGYTF
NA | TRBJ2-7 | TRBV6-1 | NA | TGTGCCAGCAGTGAAGTCCAGTACGAGCAGTACTTC | CASSEVQYEQYF
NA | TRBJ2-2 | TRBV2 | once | TGTGCCAGCAACAGAGAGGGGGAGCTGTTTTTT | CASNREGELFF